This is a list of T cell receptor beta chains from one sample in a study of CD8 T cells in ankylosing spondylitis. TCRdb independently ran MiXCR on the 5' RACE reads; one entry per CDR3 protein. The sample has around 480,000 distinct CDR3 sequences, approximately 17% seen once; the top ten hold 0.85% to 1.3%. Sequencing input: blood, either unsorted or a sorted T cell fraction (not recorded which). The source is a male donor with ankylosing spondylitis. CDR3s include the opening cysteine and the closing phenylalanine or tryptophan. Each record gives: D gene, clone size, V gene, J gene, CDR3 protein, CDR3 DNA. The D gene is left open where the match is weak. Rows give clone size only sometimes, using once, few, many, or a class for an expanded clone.

d_call: TRBD2; clone_size: many; v_call: TRBV12-3/TRBV12-4; j_call: TRBJ2-5; cdr3_aa: CASSLGSGTTQYF; cdr3_nt: TGTGCCAGCAGTTTAGGTAGCGGGACGACCCAGTACTTC
d_call: -; clone_size: -; v_call: TRBV21-1; j_call: TRBJ2-1; cdr3_aa: CASSKMDSGSDNEQFF; cdr3_nt: TGTGCCAGCAGCAAAATGGACAGCGGGAGCGACAATGAGCAGTTCTTC
d_call: TRBD1; clone_size: many; v_call: TRBV20-1; j_call: TRBJ1-5; cdr3_aa: CSASDRVDQPQHF; cdr3_nt: TGCAGTGCTAGCGACAGGGTAGATCAGCCCCAGCATTTT
d_call: -; clone_size: few; v_call: TRBV20-1; j_call: TRBJ2-7; cdr3_aa: CSAKDGDYSYEQYF; cdr3_nt: TGCAGTGCTAAGGACGGGGATTATTCCTACGAGCAGTACTTC
d_call: -; clone_size: -; v_call: TRBV7-9; j_call: TRBJ1-2; cdr3_aa: CASRPDSLLYGYTF; cdr3_nt: TGTGCCAGCAGGCCCGACAGTCTCCTCTATGGCTACACCTTC
d_call: TRBD2; clone_size: many; v_call: TRBV7-9; j_call: TRBJ2-7; cdr3_aa: CASSREGVSEQYF; cdr3_nt: TGTGCCAGCAGCCGGGAGGGGGTCAGCGAGCAGTACTTC
d_call: TRBD1; clone_size: few; v_call: TRBV5-1; j_call: TRBJ2-5; cdr3_aa: CASSLDGQGKPQYF; cdr3_nt: TGCGCCAGCAGCTTGGATGGACAGGGGAAACCCCAGTACTTC
d_call: -; clone_size: few; v_call: TRBV14; j_call: TRBJ2-4; cdr3_aa: CASSHSGTKNIQYF; cdr3_nt: TGTGCCAGCAGCCACTCAGGAACCAAAAACATTCAGTACTTC
d_call: -; clone_size: -; v_call: TRBV2; j_call: TRBJ2-2; cdr3_aa: CASTVRGHESGELFF; cdr3_nt: TGTGCCAGCACGGTACGGGGACACGAATCCGGGGAGCTGTTTTTT
d_call: -; clone_size: -; v_call: TRBV15; j_call: TRBJ2-7; cdr3_aa: CATSRGDSYYEQYF; cdr3_nt: TGTGCCACCAGCAGAGGCGACAGCTACTACGAGCAGTACTTC
d_call: TRBD1; clone_size: many; v_call: TRBV5-1; j_call: TRBJ2-7; cdr3_aa: CASRKQGAADEQYF; cdr3_nt: TGCGCCAGCAGAAAACAGGGGGCTGCGGACGAGCAGTACTTC
d_call: -; clone_size: many; v_call: TRBV12-3/TRBV12-4; j_call: TRBJ2-5; cdr3_aa: CASSLAGTGQETQYF; cdr3_nt: TGTGCCAGCAGTTTAGCGGGGACCGGACAAGAGACCCAGTACTTC